The rows below give T cell receptor beta chains drawn from one sample of a study of identical twins. Via MiXCR, TCRdb re-called the 5' RACE reads, giving one row per CDR3 protein. Of more than 400,000 distinct CDR3 sequences in the sample, nearly 15% were seen once. The sample was also linked to a second study, of yellow fever vaccine responses in identical twins.

Sequenced input: CD4+ T cells sorted from blood. Source of these receptors: a woman between 18 and 30 years old in good health. Both conserved end residues are part of each CDR3. Fields, in order: D gene, J gene, clone size, V gene, CDR3 protein, CDR3 DNA. A D gene is named only where the DNA matches it firmly. A clone size is listed for some rows: how often the clone was seen (once, few, many), or a class if it is expanded.

D: NA
J: TRBJ2-2
size: many
V: TRBV6-5
CDR3: CASSYQVAVGTGELFF
DNA: TGTGCCAGCAGTTACCAGGTAGCGGTTGGCACCGGGGAGCTGTTTTTT

D: TRBD1
J: TRBJ2-7
size: NA
V: TRBV10-1
CDR3: CASSEGQGYEQYF
DNA: TGCGCCAGCAGTGAGGGACAGGGCTACGAGCAGTACTTC

D: NA
J: TRBJ2-1
size: NA
V: TRBV10-3
CDR3: CAISSPESPTYNEQFF
DNA: TGTGCCATCAGCTCCCCCGAATCCCCCACTTACAATGAGCAGTTCTTC

D: NA
J: TRBJ2-5
size: NA
V: TRBV2
CDR3: CASSSEGIQETQYF
DNA: TGTGCCAGCAGTTCGGAGGGGATTCAAGAGACCCAGTACTTC

D: NA
J: TRBJ2-3
size: many
V: TRBV29-1
CDR3: CSVEEGPPPDTQYF
DNA: TGCAGCGTTGAAGAGGGGCCACCACCAGATACGCAGTATTTT

D: TRBD1
J: TRBJ2-1
size: few
V: TRBV10-3
CDR3: CAISESVQGASYNEQFF
DNA: TGTGCCATCAGTGAGTCCGTTCAGGGGGCCTCCTACAATGAGCAGTTCTTC

D: NA
J: TRBJ1-1
size: NA
V: TRBV10-3
CDR3: CAIRGSGLDTEAFF
DNA: TGTGCCATCAGGGGGTCGGGTTTGGACACTGAAGCTTTCTTT

D: NA
J: TRBJ2-2
size: NA
V: TRBV29-1
CDR3: CSAETHSNTGELFF
DNA: TGCAGCGCCGAGACTCATTCGAACACCGGGGAGCTGTTTTTT

D: TRBD2
J: TRBJ2-1
size: NA
V: TRBV29-1
CDR3: CSVDLRGTDEQFF
DNA: TGCAGCGTTGATCTGCGGGGGACGGATGAGCAGTTCTTC

D: TRBD2
J: TRBJ2-2
size: NA
V: TRBV5-1
CDR3: CASSKDTSGGLRTGELFF
DNA: TGCGCCAGCAGCAAAGATACTAGCGGGGGGCTAAGGACCGGGGAGCTGTTTTTT

D: NA
J: TRBJ2-3
size: NA
V: TRBV3-1
CDR3: CASSQASMGTTQYF
DNA: TGTGCCAGCAGCCAAGCGTCAATGGGAACTACGCAGTATTTT

D: TRBD2
J: TRBJ2-7
size: NA
V: TRBV20-1
CDR3: CSAYSGSKSYEQYF
DNA: TGCAGTGCGTATAGCGGGAGTAAGTCCTACGAGCAGTACTTC

D: NA
J: TRBJ2-2
size: NA
V: TRBV4-2
CDR3: CASSPLGSFVNTGELFF
DNA: TGTGCCAGCAGCCCCCTCGGATCTTTCGTCAACACCGGGGAGCTGTTTTTT

D: TRBD2
J: TRBJ2-5
size: NA
V: TRBV29-1
CDR3: CSVENGGVETQYF
DNA: TGCAGCGTTGAAAATGGGGGGGTGGAGACCCAGTACTTC

D: TRBD2
J: TRBJ2-3
size: few
V: TRBV10-1
CDR3: CASSEGEKAGVDTQYF
DNA: TGCGCCAGCAGTGAGGGGGAGAAAGCGGGGGTAGATACGCAGTATTTT

D: NA
J: TRBJ2-2
size: NA
V: TRBV21-1
CDR3: CASSNPGPDRANTGELFF
DNA: TGTGCCAGCAGCAATCCGGGGCCAGATCGCGCGAACACCGGGGAGCTGTTTTTT

D: NA
J: TRBJ2-5
size: NA
V: TRBV20-1
CDR3: CSASRDFWQETQYF
DNA: TGCAGTGCAAGCCGGGACTTCTGGCAAGAGACCCAGTACTTC

D: NA
J: TRBJ2-3
size: many
V: TRBV7-9
CDR3: CASDPRTRTDTQYF
DNA: TGTGCCAGCGACCCGAGGACACGCACAGATACGCAGTATTTT

D: NA
J: TRBJ2-7
size: NA
V: TRBV12-3/TRBV12-4
CDR3: CASSSGMGYSYEQYF
DNA: TGTGCCAGCAGTTCGGGGATGGGTTACTCCTACGAGCAGTACTTC

D: NA
J: TRBJ2-2
size: NA
V: TRBV20-1
CDR3: CSARVGVSPGELFF
DNA: TGCAGTGCTAGAGTTGGAGTTTCCCCCGGGGAGCTGTTTTTT

D: NA
J: TRBJ1-5
size: NA
V: TRBV3-1
CDR3: CASSQVSTGPQHF
DNA: TGTGCCAGCAGCCAAGTGTCGACGGGGCCCCAGCATTTT

D: TRBD1
J: TRBJ2-5
size: NA
V: TRBV6-9
CDR3: CARLGQGQETQYF
DNA: TGTGCCAGGCTCGGACAGGGACAAGAGACCCAGTACTTC

D: NA
J: TRBJ2-6
size: NA
V: TRBV12-3/TRBV12-4
CDR3: CASSLGSFSSGANVLTF
DNA: TGTGCCAGCAGTTTGGGTAGTTTTAGCTCTGGGGCCAACGTCCTGACTTTC

D: TRBD2
J: TRBJ2-7
size: NA
V: TRBV27
CDR3: CASSLSPSGITYEQYF
DNA: TGTGCCAGCAGTTTATCCCCTAGCGGGATCACCTACGAGCAGTACTTC

D: NA
J: TRBJ2-5
size: NA
V: TRBV5-1
CDR3: CASSLSGGRLETQYF
DNA: TGCGCCAGCAGCTTGTCTGGGGGGAGATTAGAGACCCAGTACTTC

D: TRBD2
J: TRBJ2-7
size: NA
V: TRBV27
CDR3: CASSGISGRPSYEQYF
DNA: TGTGCCAGCAGTGGGATTAGCGGGAGGCCATCCTACGAGCAGTACTTC

D: TRBD2
J: TRBJ2-1
size: NA
V: TRBV5-1
CDR3: CASSLVSAGAHNEQFF
DNA: TGCGCCAGCAGCTTGGTTTCCGCGGGAGCTCACAATGAGCAGTTCTTC

D: NA
J: TRBJ2-1
size: few
V: TRBV7-9
CDR3: CASVGTSSYNEQFF
DNA: TGTGCCAGCGTCGGAACGAGCTCCTACAATGAGCAGTTCTTC

D: TRBD2
J: TRBJ2-3
size: few
V: TRBV24-1
CDR3: CATSDFRREGGTQYF
DNA: TGTGCCACCAGTGATTTCCGCCGGGAGGGAGGTACGCAGTATTTT

D: NA
J: TRBJ1-1
size: NA
V: TRBV6-1
CDR3: CASSGYIDTEAFF
DNA: TGTGCCAGCAGTGGATACATCGACACTGAAGCTTTCTTT

D: NA
J: TRBJ2-2
size: many
V: TRBV5-1
CDR3: CASQRTVVDTGELFF
DNA: TGCGCCAGTCAACGGACAGTAGTGGACACCGGGGAGCTGTTTTTT

D: TRBD2
J: TRBJ2-1
size: NA
V: TRBV10-3
CDR3: CAIRLASYNEQFF
DNA: TGTGCCATAAGACTAGCGAGTTACAATGAGCAGTTCTTC

D: TRBD2
J: TRBJ2-7
size: NA
V: TRBV20-1
CDR3: CSALRKYTTGGLAGFNSYEQYF
DNA: TGCAGTGCGCTTCGAAAATATACGACAGGCGGACTAGCGGGATTCAACTCCTACGAGCAGTACTTC

D: NA
J: TRBJ1-1
size: few
V: TRBV10-3
CDR3: CAIGESPKTEAFF
DNA: TGTGCCATCGGCGAGTCCCCGAAGACTGAAGCTTTCTTT

D: NA
J: TRBJ2-5
size: NA
V: TRBV7-6
CDR3: CASSSWVQETQYF
DNA: TGTGCCAGCAGCTCTTGGGTACAAGAGACCCAGTACTTC

D: TRBD2
J: TRBJ2-5
size: few
V: TRBV20-1
CDR3: CSARVTSGRALQETQYF
DNA: TGCAGTGCTAGAGTGACTAGCGGGAGGGCTCTACAAGAGACCCAGTACTTC